Below, 18 T cell receptor beta chains from the same sample are listed, as sequenced in a study of CD8+ T cells in alopecia areata. Treatment reported: oral pan-JAK inhibitor, 5-10 mg twice daily. Isolated RNA was reverse transcribed into cDNA used as the sequencing template. Libraries were prepared by immunoSEQ multiplex PCR; TCRdb keeps only in-frame clonotypes and omits some of them. The sample holds over 95,000 clones, 45% to 65% seen once. This sample comprised CD4+ T cells sorted from blood, obtained at week 24, from a patient treated with tofacitinib. These receptors all come from a human donor with alopecia areata.

This chain connects TRBV5-1 to TRBJ2-1, with 8 nucleotides matching TRBD2. The CDR3 spans 16 residues. Trimming removed 4 bases from V and 4 bases from J; junction bases left unmatched: 10. Germline loops: CDR1 SGHRS, CDR2 YFSETQ. This chain's CDR3 is CASSTWRPSGYNEQFF. The CDR3 region has the DNA TGCGCCAGCAGCACGTGGAGGCCTAGCGGGTACAATGAGCAGTTCTTC.

The rearrangement uses TRBV7-9 and TRBJ2-7; no clear D gene. CDR1 is SEHNR and CDR2 is FQNEAQ in the germline V gene (reference sequence). Trimming removed 5 bases from V and 4 bases from J, with 6 bases in between. The CDR3 consists of 11 residues. The CDR3 bases are TGTGCCAGCAGCCCGTCATACGAGCAGTACTTC. Protein: CASSPSYEQYF.

The chain is built from TRBV7-9 and TRBJ2-7; D is undetermined. Germline lookup yields CDR1 SEHNR and CDR2 FQNEAQ (reference sequence). This CDR3 is built from 11 residues. V shed 7 bases and J shed 5 bases, with 9 bases lying between them. The CDR3 protein is CASNNYNEQYF. The CDR3 coding sequence is TGTGCCAGCAACAACTATAACGAGCAGTACTTC.

This clone was picked up a small number of times. The rearrangement links TRBV19 to TRBJ1-5; perhaps TRBD1 as D (6 bases). Trimming stripped 0 bases from V and 4 bases from J, with 10 bases between. CDR1 and CDR2 from the germline V gene are LNHDA and SQIVND (reference sequence). This CDR3 has 15 amino acids. CDR3 coding DNA: TGTGCCAGTAGTATAGACAGGGGTGTTAATCAGCCCCAGCATTTT. This codes for CASSIDRGVNQPQHF.

The chain couples TRBV28 to TRBJ2-7; D possibly corresponds to TRBD1 (6 bases). The CDR3 contains 12 residues. Trimming shortened V by 5 bases and J by 4 bases, and 9 bases separated the two germline ends. The V gene's germline CDR1 is MDHEN and CDR2 SYDVKM. The CDR3 DNA reads TGTGCCAGCAGTCGTACAGGGTACGAGCAGTACTTC. Its protein product is CASSRTGYEQYF.

The chain couples TRBV7-2 to TRBJ2-7; TRBD1 matches at 10 bases. The CDR3 spans 13 residues. V was pared by 5 bases and J by 6 bases, with 4 bases of the junction left unmatched. The germline gives CDR1 SGHTA, CDR2 FQGNSA. The CDR3 sequence: CASSQTGGVEQYF. The CDR3 region has the DNA TGTGCCAGCAGCCAGACAGGGGGCGTCGAGCAGTACTTC. The full variable domain, in which reference TRBV7-2 and TRBJ2-7 provide the parts outside the CDR3, is GAGVSQSPSNKVTEKGKDVELRCDPISGHTALYWYRQSLGQGLEFLIYFQGNSAPDKSGLPSDRFSAERTGGSVSTLTIQRTQQEDSAVYLCASSQTGGVEQYFGPGTRLTVT.

This clone was detected only a few times. The CDR3 loop is CASSDRAGANVLTF. In DNA, the CDR3 is TGTGCCAGCTCCGACAGGGCTGGGGCCAACGTCCTGACTTTC. The gene calls are TRBV2 and TRBJ2-6; 7 bases fit TRBD1. This CDR3 comprises 14 residues. Germline CDR1 reads SNHLY; CDR2 reads FYNNEI. J gave up 2 bases and V 8 bases, and 3 bases lay outside the gene matches.

This clone was observed a single time. This chain links TRBV29-1 with TRBJ2-5; D is tentatively TRBD1 or TRBD2 (7 bases each). Germline V CDR1 and CDR2: SQVTM, ANQGSEA. The V end was cut by 0 bases, the J end by 1 base, with 18 bases between. CDR3 length equals 17 residues. As DNA, the CDR3 is TGCAGCGTTGAAGAGTGGGGGAGGGGGCCTGGCCAAGAGACCCAGTACTTC. Its protein product is CSVEEWGRGPGQETQYF. The full variable domain, in which reference TRBV29-1 and TRBJ2-5 provide the parts outside the CDR3, is SAVISQKPSRDICQRGTSLTIQCQVDSQVTMMFWYRQQPGQSLTLIATANQGSEATYESGFVIDKFPISRPNLTFSTLTVSNMSPEDSSIYLCSVEEWGRGPGQETQYFGPGTRLLVL.

This clone came up once. The chain is built from TRBV27 and TRBJ2-1, with 9 bases lining up with TRBD1. The trim removed 5 bases at V and 7 bases at J, leaving 6 bases unmatched. Germline CDR1 and CDR2: MNHEY and SMNVEV (reference sequence). This CDR3 contains 14 residues. CDR3 residues: CASSPWDRANEQFF. CDR3 sequence (DNA): TGTGCCAGCAGTCCCTGGGACAGGGCTAATGAGCAGTTCTTC.

There are a few counts of this clone. The chain uses TRBV14 and TRBJ2-1; possible D gene TRBD2, 6 bases. This CDR3 has 19 residues. Germline CDR1 SGHDN, CDR2 FVKESK. With 0 bases removed from V and 6 bases from J, the gap between germline ends came to 24 bases. CDR3 loop: CASSQEKYRRTTFSNEQFF. DNA for the CDR3: TGTGCCAGCAGCCAAGAAAAATATCGTAGGACTACGTTTAGCAATGAGCAGTTCTTC.

The CDR3 bases are TGTGCCAGCAGTCCAGGGGGCCAAGAGACCCAGTACTTC. Translating gives CASSPGGQETQYF. The gene calls are TRBV6-1 and TRBJ2-5; 7 bases line up with TRBD1. The ends lost 5 bases at V and 1 base at J; junction bases unmatched: 1. From germline, CDR1 is MNHNS and CDR2 SASEGT. The CDR3 spans 13 residues.

The chain is built from TRBV7-2 and TRBJ2-3, with TRBD1 identical over 7 bases. This CDR3 comprises 15 residues. Germline-derived CDR1 and CDR2 are SGHTA and FQGNSA. V was pared by 5 bases and J by 2 bases, with 7 bases of the junction left unmatched. The CDR3 here is CASSKGGYDTDTQYF. The DNA of the CDR3 is TGTGCCAGCAGCAAAGGGGGCTACGACACAGATACGCAGTATTTT.

The gene calls are TRBV10-3 and TRBJ1-2; D gene ambiguous. Germline V lookup: CDR1 ENHRY, CDR2 SYGVKD. V lost 3 bases, J lost 7 bases, and 9 bases lay in between. The CDR3 spans 12 residues. CDR3 sequence: CAISERDGGYTF. CDR3 bases: TGTGCCATCAGTGAAAGGGATGGTGGCTACACCTTC.

This chain links TRBV6-6 with TRBJ1-2; the D gene is possibly TRBD1 (6 bases). V lost 8 bases, J lost 2 bases, and 9 bases lay in between. CDR1 MNHNY and CDR2 SVGAGI come from the germline V gene (reference sequence). The CDR3 loop spans 12 amino acids. This chain's CDR3 is CASGGQNYGYTF. CDR3 sequence (DNA): TGTGCCAGCGGGGGGCAGAACTATGGCTACACCTTC.

The chain employs TRBV6-1 and TRBJ2-5; no clear D gene. This CDR3 region has 12 residues. Per the germline V gene, CDR1 is MNHNS and CDR2 is SASEGT. The V and J ends lost 3 bases and 5 bases respectively, with 7 bases between them. CDR3 protein: CASSDLLETQYF. CDR3 bases: TGTGCCAGCAGTGATTTGTTGGAGACCCAGTACTTC.

This clone is medium-sized. The V gene is TRBV29-1, the J gene TRBJ2-2; D is unresolved. Germline lookup yields CDR1 SQVTM and CDR2 ANQGSEA. There are 12 residues in the CDR3. Trimming cost V 5 bases and J 3 bases, with 7 bases left between them. This CDR3 reads CSVSVDTGELFF. For the CDR3, the DNA is TGCAGCGTTTCCGTGGACACCGGGGAGCTGTTTTTT.

V gene TRBV2 combines with J gene TRBJ2-7, with TRBD1 matching over 12 bases. From germline, CDR1 is SNHLY and CDR2 FYNNEI. There are 14 residues in the CDR3. The ends lost 7 bases at V and 0 bases at J; junction bases unmatched: 1. Written as DNA, the CDR3 is TGTGCCAGCACGGGACAGGGGGCCTCCTACGAGCAGTACTTC. It yields the protein CASTGQGASYEQYF.

The rearrangement links TRBV7-2 to TRBJ2-1; 9 positions agree with TRBD2. Trimming took 10 bases from V and 10 from J; bases not matched to a gene: 14. CDR1 SGHTA and CDR2 FQGNSA come from the germline V gene. This CDR3 comprises 14 residues. CDR3 region: CAIDETSGAGEQFF. CDR3 bases: TGTGCCATCGACGAGACTAGCGGCGCGGGGGAGCAGTTCTTC. The whole variable domain, remainder taken from reference TRBV7-2 and TRBJ2-1, is GAGVSQSPSNKVTEKGKDVELRCDPISGHTALYWYRQSLGQGLEFLIYFQGNSAPDKSGLPSDRFSAERTGGSVSTLTIQRTQQEDSAVYLCAIDETSGAGEQFFGPGTRLTVL.